The clone carrying this T cell receptor beta chain has a count of ten or more. The antigen is unknown. This sample stems from a study of neurological immune-mediated disorders. Overall study findings and caveats: Sharing of CDR3 amino acid sequences among expanded clones across subjects was absent, suggesting private repertoires in all groups. Repertoires from 18 of 34 multiple sclerosis patients grouped phylogenetically into a related-CDR3 cluster, suggesting a possible signature.

cDNA was made by 5'RACE with 10-nucleotide random UMIs. From the 5' RACE reads, TCRdb called clonotypes with MiXCR, one entry per CDR3 protein. This table has about 120,000 distinct CDR3 sequences, roughly 3.4% appearing once. Germline V CDR1 and CDR2: SGHVS, FQNEAQ. The length of the CDR3 is 12 residues. V gave up 1 base and J gave up 6 bases, with 5 bases separating them. The chain carries TRBV7-8 and TRBJ2-3; D uncertain. Sequenced input: PBMCs. The source of this sequence is a woman aged 25 to 39 with multiple sclerosis. The chain's CDR3 is CASSLVGDTQYF. As DNA, the CDR3 is TGTGCCAGCAGCTTAGTAGGGGATACGCAGTATTTT.